A selection of T cell receptor beta chains follows, all from one sample in a study of response to subunit inactivated influenza vaccine. TCRdb processed the RT-PCR reads anew with MiXCR; each CDR3 protein has one entry. In the table there are about 540,000 distinct CDR3 sequences, around a quarter of which are singletons. The same specimen was also included in a second study, on T cells expressing NK-cell markers.

The specimen was CD4+ T cells sorted from PBMCs, collected approximately 12 days after vaccination. The receptor set was obtained from a middle-aged man who received an inactivated influenza vaccine. CDR3s include the opening cysteine and the closing phenylalanine or tryptophan. Expanded clones are given a class, and other clones once, few, many or no size at all.

V gene: TRBV12-3/TRBV12-4; clone size: .; J gene: TRBJ2-3; CDR3 protein: CASTILGGDPDTQYF
V gene: TRBV6-6; clone size: few; J gene: TRBJ2-1; CDR3 protein: CASSRDIEQFF
V gene: TRBV18; clone size: .; J gene: TRBJ1-1; CDR3 protein: CASSPPSGVIGTEAFF
V gene: TRBV28; clone size: .; J gene: TRBJ2-2; CDR3 protein: CASSLSPGWNTGELFF
V gene: TRBV18; clone size: few; J gene: TRBJ1-1; CDR3 protein: CASSPTYTEAFF
V gene: TRBV20-1; clone size: .; J gene: TRBJ1-1; CDR3 protein: CSASTVLNTEAFF
V gene: TRBV3-1; clone size: .; J gene: TRBJ2-1; CDR3 protein: CASSHDPGTGGGQFF
V gene: TRBV4-3; clone size: few; J gene: TRBJ2-5; CDR3 protein: CASSRSGGNQETQYF
V gene: TRBV20-1; clone size: .; J gene: TRBJ2-7; CDR3 protein: CSARDTTSGTREQYF
V gene: TRBV28; clone size: .; J gene: TRBJ2-7; CDR3 protein: CASSLPQTGTYEQYF
V gene: TRBV12-3/TRBV12-4; clone size: .; J gene: TRBJ1-5; CDR3 protein: CASSKGQYQPQHF
V gene: TRBV7-2; clone size: .; J gene: TRBJ1-1; CDR3 protein: CASSPLLGGEAFF
V gene: TRBV4-3; clone size: .; J gene: TRBJ2-3; CDR3 protein: CASSPTNRPGEQYF
V gene: TRBV12-3/TRBV12-4; clone size: many; J gene: TRBJ1-1; CDR3 protein: CASSLQGYNTEAFF
V gene: TRBV7-2; clone size: few; J gene: TRBJ2-1; CDR3 protein: CASSPVGGEQFF
V gene: TRBV12-3/TRBV12-4; clone size: many; J gene: TRBJ1-5; CDR3 protein: CASSFGSYQPQHF
V gene: TRBV5-1; clone size: .; J gene: TRBJ2-5; CDR3 protein: CASSAGGYQETQYF
V gene: TRBV9; clone size: .; J gene: TRBJ2-3; CDR3 protein: CASSVVPSGAGNTQYF
V gene: TRBV4-1; clone size: .; J gene: TRBJ1-2; CDR3 protein: CASSLSSGVSYGYTF
V gene: TRBV7-6; clone size: few; J gene: TRBJ2-5; CDR3 protein: CASSFQGSRETQYF
V gene: TRBV20-1; clone size: many; J gene: TRBJ1-1; CDR3 protein: CSAPLVTEAFF
V gene: TRBV20-1; clone size: few; J gene: TRBJ2-1; CDR3 protein: CSARAPWTSGRAEEQFF
V gene: TRBV11-2; clone size: few; J gene: TRBJ2-7; CDR3 protein: CASTYSGVNGEQYF
V gene: TRBV5-1; clone size: .; J gene: TRBJ2-5; CDR3 protein: CASSLQGPRETQYF
V gene: TRBV9; clone size: few; J gene: TRBJ2-7; CDR3 protein: CASSVEGARNEQYF
V gene: TRBV27; clone size: .; J gene: TRBJ2-4; CDR3 protein: CASSSGGITKNIQYF
V gene: TRBV9; clone size: .; J gene: TRBJ2-2; CDR3 protein: CASSVDSGTGELFF
V gene: TRBV12-3/TRBV12-4; clone size: many; J gene: TRBJ1-1; CDR3 protein: CASSHRNTEAFF
V gene: TRBV5-1; clone size: .; J gene: TRBJ2-2; CDR3 protein: CASQRGPVTGELFF
V gene: TRBV12-3/TRBV12-4; clone size: few; J gene: TRBJ2-1; CDR3 protein: CASNWGGRGYNEQFF
V gene: TRBV29-1; clone size: .; J gene: TRBJ1-5; CDR3 protein: CSVEGTGSNQPQHF
V gene: TRBV5-1; clone size: few; J gene: TRBJ2-3; CDR3 protein: CASSLGSGPRTDTQYF
V gene: TRBV7-2; clone size: many; J gene: TRBJ1-6; CDR3 protein: CASSRDSPLHF
V gene: TRBV7-3; clone size: few; J gene: TRBJ2-1; CDR3 protein: CASSLYGEVDEQFF
V gene: TRBV7-8; clone size: once; J gene: TRBJ2-1; CDR3 protein: CASSLARRQGSSYNEQFF
V gene: TRBV11-2; clone size: .; J gene: TRBJ2-1; CDR3 protein: CASSLTAAGGPHEQFF
V gene: TRBV9; clone size: few; J gene: TRBJ2-5; CDR3 protein: CASSGGRGRQETQYF
V gene: TRBV7-9; clone size: few; J gene: TRBJ1-3; CDR3 protein: CASSRDTGNTIYF
V gene: TRBV4-2; clone size: few; J gene: TRBJ2-5; CDR3 protein: CASSRSASGDSETQYF
V gene: TRBV3-1; clone size: few; J gene: TRBJ2-1; CDR3 protein: CASSPPYGGRDVNNEQFF
V gene: TRBV2; clone size: few; J gene: TRBJ1-6; CDR3 protein: CASSVQVSYSPLHF
V gene: TRBV5-1; clone size: few; J gene: TRBJ1-4; CDR3 protein: CASSFGGIMDEKLFF
V gene: TRBV7-2; clone size: .; J gene: TRBJ2-1; CDR3 protein: CASSLWLAGGNEQFF
V gene: TRBV28; clone size: .; J gene: TRBJ2-5; CDR3 protein: CASSLGGGVSQETQYF
V gene: TRBV2; clone size: few; J gene: TRBJ1-2; CDR3 protein: CASRPGTPGYGYTF
V gene: TRBV11-1; clone size: .; J gene: TRBJ2-2; CDR3 protein: CASRQTDRAGELFF